These 2 T cell receptor beta chains share one sample of origin, sequenced in a study of blood T cell repertoires in COVID-19. Method: immunoSEQ multiplex PCR; TCRdb's copy keeps in-frame clones and lacks some. Counted here are some 85,000 clones, more than 80% occurring once; the ten biggest clones make up 15% to 20%. The sample comprised peripheral blood. The receptor set was obtained from a woman older than 75 with acute or convalescent COVID-19.

This sequence joins TRBV14 and TRBJ2-7; D gene uncertain. The CDR3 consists of 13 residues. V was cut by 0 bases and J by 6 bases, with 9 bases left in between. Germline V CDR1 and CDR2: SGHDN, FVKESK. The CDR3 loop reads CASSQDNRFEQYF. The CDR3 DNA follows: TGTGCCAGCAGCCAAGATAATCGTTTCGAGCAGTACTTC.

This chain connects TRBV6-4 to TRBJ1-6; 7 bases align to TRBD1. Trimming at V came to 5 bases and at J to 8 bases, leaving 9 bases not matched to a gene. The CDR3 has 15 residues. Germline CDR1 and CDR2: MRHNA and SNTAGT. CDR3 amino acids: CASSTGDIRDSPLHF. DNA of the CDR3: TGTGCCAGCAGTACAGGGGACATCCGCGATTCACCCCTCCACTTT.